The present entry profiles one TCR beta chain with its context. This sample is part of a study of blood T cell repertoires in COVID-19. Germline V CDR1 and CDR2: LGHDT, YNNKEL (reference sequence). The CDR3 extends over 15 amino acids. V lost 5 bases to trimming and J lost 1 base, with 14 bases between them. The method was immunoSEQ multiplex PCR; TCRdb's version includes in-frame clones alone and lacks a portion of them. This sample has 360,000 or so clones, with roughly 90% found just once. V and J are TRBV3-1 (or the pseudogene TRBV3-2) and TRBJ1-1; TRBD1 is a possible D gene (6 bases). This receptor was obtained from a woman aged 25 to 39 who had recovered from COVID-19. The material sequenced was PBMCs or T cells enriched from blood (not recorded which). Here the CDR3 reads CASSSALTGNTEAFF. The CDR3 coding sequence is TGTGCCAGCAGCTCCGCTTTGACAGGGAACACTGAAGCTTTCTTT.